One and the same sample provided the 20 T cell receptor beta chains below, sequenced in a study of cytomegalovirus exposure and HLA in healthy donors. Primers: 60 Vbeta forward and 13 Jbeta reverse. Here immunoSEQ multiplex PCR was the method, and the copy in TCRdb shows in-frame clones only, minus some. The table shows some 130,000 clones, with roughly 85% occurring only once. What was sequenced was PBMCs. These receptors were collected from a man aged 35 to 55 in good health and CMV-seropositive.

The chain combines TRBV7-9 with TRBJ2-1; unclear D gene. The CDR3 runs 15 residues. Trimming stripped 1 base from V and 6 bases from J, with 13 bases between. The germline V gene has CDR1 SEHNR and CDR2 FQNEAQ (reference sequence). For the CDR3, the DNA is TGTGCCAGCAGCTTAGGCAGGCTCCCATCCAATGAGCAGTTCTTC. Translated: CASSLGRLPSNEQFF.

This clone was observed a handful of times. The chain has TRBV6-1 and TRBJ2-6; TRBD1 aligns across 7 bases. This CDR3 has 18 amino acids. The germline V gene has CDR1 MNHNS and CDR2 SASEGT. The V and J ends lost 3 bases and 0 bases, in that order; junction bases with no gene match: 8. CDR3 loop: CASSDTGQPLSGANVLTF. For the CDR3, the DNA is TGTGCCAGCAGTGACACGGGACAGCCCCTCTCTGGGGCCAACGTCCTGACTTTC.

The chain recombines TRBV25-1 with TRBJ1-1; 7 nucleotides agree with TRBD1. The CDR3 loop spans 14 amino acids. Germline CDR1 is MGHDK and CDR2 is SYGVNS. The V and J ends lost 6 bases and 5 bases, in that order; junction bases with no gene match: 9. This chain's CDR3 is CASSQTGRWTEAFF. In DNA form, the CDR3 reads TGTGCCAGCAGCCAGACAGGGCGGTGGACTGAAGCTTTCTTT.

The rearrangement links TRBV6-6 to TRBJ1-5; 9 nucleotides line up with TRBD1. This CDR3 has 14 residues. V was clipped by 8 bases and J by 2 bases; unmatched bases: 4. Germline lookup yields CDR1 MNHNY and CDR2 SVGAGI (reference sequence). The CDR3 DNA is TGTGCCAGCGGGACAGGGAGTGGCAATCAGCCCCAGCATTTT. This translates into CASGTGSGNQPQHF.

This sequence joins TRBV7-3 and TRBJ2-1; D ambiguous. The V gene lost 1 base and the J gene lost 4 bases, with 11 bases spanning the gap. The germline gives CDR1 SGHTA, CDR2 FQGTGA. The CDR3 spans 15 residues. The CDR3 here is CASSLSPTPYNEQFF. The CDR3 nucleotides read TGTGCCAGCAGCTTAAGCCCAACACCGTACAATGAGCAGTTCTTC. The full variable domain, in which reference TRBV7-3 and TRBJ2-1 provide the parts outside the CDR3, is GAGVSQTPSNKVTEKGKYVELRCDPISGHTALYWYRQSLGQGPEFLIYFQGTGAADDSGLPNDRFFAVRPEGSVSTLKIQRTERGDSAVYLCASSLSPTPYNEQFFGPGTRLTVL.

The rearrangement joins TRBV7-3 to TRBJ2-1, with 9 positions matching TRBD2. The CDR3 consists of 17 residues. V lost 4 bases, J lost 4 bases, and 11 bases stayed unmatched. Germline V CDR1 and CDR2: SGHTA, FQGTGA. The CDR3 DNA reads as TGTGCCAGCAGCTCTCCCCCCACTAGCGGGTCTTACAATGAGCAGTTCTTC. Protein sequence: CASSSPPTSGSYNEQFF. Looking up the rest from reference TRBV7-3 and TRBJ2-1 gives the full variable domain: GAGVSQTPSNKVTEKGKYVELRCDPISGHTALYWYRQSLGQGPEFLIYFQGTGAADDSGLPNDRFFAVRPEGSVSTLKIQRTERGDSAVYLCASSSPPTSGSYNEQFFGPGTRLTVL.

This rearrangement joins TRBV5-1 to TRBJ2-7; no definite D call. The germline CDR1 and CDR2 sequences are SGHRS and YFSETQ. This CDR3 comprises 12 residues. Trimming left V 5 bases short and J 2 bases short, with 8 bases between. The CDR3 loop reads CASSGLPYEQYF. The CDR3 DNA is TGCGCCAGCAGTGGCCTTCCCTACGAGCAGTACTTC.

CDR3 sequence reads: CASSKRLAEHNEQFF. The CDR3 region has the DNA TGTGCCAGTAGTAAGCGCCTAGCGGAACACAATGAGCAGTTCTTC. The rearrangement links TRBV19 to TRBJ2-1; TRBD2 matches at 7 bases. The germline gives CDR1 LNHDA, CDR2 SQIVND (reference sequence). The length of the CDR3 is 15 residues. Trimming removed 4 bases from V and 5 bases from J; junction bases left unmatched: 8.

This CDR3 reads CASSLAPSLNPDTQYF. The CDR3 DNA is TGTGCCAGCAGCTTAGCTCCGAGCCTAAATCCAGATACGCAGTATTTT. The chain combines TRBV11-1 with TRBJ2-3; no clear D. Trimming cost V 0 bases and J 4 bases, with 14 bases left between them. Germline V CDR1 and CDR2: SGHAT, FQDESV (reference sequence). The CDR3 extends over 16 amino acids.

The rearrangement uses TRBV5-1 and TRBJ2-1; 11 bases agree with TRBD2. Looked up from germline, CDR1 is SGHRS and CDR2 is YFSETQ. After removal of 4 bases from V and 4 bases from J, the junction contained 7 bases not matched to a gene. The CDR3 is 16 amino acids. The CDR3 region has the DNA TGCGCCAGCAGCCTTGACCTAGCGGGAGGTTACAATGAGCAGTTCTTC. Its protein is CASSLDLAGGYNEQFF.

CDR3 bases: TGCGCCAGCAGCTTTGGGCCCCTGGCGGGAGGGTACAATGAGCAGTTCTTC. This encodes CASSFGPLAGGYNEQFF. The chain recombines TRBV5-1 with TRBJ2-1, with 9 bases lining up with TRBD2. The CDR3 contains 17 residues. The junction had 10 bases not matched to a gene; V was cut back by 2 bases and J by 4 bases. The germline V gene encodes CDR1 SGHRS and CDR2 YFSETQ.

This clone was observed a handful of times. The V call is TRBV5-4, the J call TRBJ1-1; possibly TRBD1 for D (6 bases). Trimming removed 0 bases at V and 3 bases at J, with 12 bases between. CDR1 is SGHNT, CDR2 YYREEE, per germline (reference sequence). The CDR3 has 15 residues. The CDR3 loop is CASSLVGRGDTEAFF. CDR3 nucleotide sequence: TGTGCCAGCAGCTTGGTAGGCAGGGGAGACACTGAAGCTTTCTTT.

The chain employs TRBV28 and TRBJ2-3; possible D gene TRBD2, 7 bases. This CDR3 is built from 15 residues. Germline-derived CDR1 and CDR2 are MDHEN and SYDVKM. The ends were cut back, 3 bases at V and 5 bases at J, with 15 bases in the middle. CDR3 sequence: CASSLGGAREDTQYF. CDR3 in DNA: TGTGCCAGCAGTTTGGGGGGGGCGAGGGAAGATACGCAGTATTTT.

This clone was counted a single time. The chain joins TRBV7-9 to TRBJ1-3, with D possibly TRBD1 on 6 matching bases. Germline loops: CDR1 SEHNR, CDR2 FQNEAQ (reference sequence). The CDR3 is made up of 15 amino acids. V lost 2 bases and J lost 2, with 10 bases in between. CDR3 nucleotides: TGTGCCAGCAGCTTAATGGCAGGGGCTGGAAACACCATATATTTT. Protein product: CASSLMAGAGNTIYF.

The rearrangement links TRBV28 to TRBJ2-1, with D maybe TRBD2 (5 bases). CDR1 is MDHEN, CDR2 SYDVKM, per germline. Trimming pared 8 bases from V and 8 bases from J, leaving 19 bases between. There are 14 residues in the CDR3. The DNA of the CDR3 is TGTGCCAGCGCTGAGGAGCGAACTAGGGATGAGCAGTTCTTC. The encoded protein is CASAEERTRDEQFF.

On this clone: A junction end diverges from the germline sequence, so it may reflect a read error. The CDR3 protein is CSSSLVGLAGDQYF. DNA of the CDR3: TGTTCCAGCAGCTTAGTGGGACTAGCGGGAGATCAGTACTTC. The J gene is TRBJ2-7, the V gene TRBV7-9, with 14 bases matching TRBD2. This CDR3 region has 14 residues. Germline V gives CDR1 SEHNR, CDR2 FQNEAQ (reference sequence).

The CDR3 here is CASSLLAQEGANYGYTF. As DNA, the CDR3 is TGTGCCAGCAGTTTATTGGCCCAAGAGGGGGCTAACTATGGCTACACCTTC. The gene calls are TRBV27 and TRBJ1-2; tentative D call: TRBD1 (6 bases). The V end lost 1 base, the J end lost 0 bases, and 15 bases lay between the germline ends. This CDR3 is built from 17 residues. Germline loops: CDR1 MNHEY, CDR2 SMNVEV (reference sequence).

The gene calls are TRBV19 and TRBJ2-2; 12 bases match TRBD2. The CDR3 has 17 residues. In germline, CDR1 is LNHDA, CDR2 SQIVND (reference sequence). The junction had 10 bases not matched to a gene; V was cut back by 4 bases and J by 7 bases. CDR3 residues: CASSKTSGRTGGGELFF. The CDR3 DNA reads TGTGCCAGTAGTAAAACTAGCGGGAGGACCGGGGGCGGGGAGCTGTTTTTT.

CDR3 nucleotide sequence: TGTGCCAGTAGTACCGGCGGGAATCAGCCCCAGCATTTT. Translation: CASSTGGNQPQHF. This sequence joins TRBV19 and TRBJ1-5; D unclear. V gave up 4 bases and J gave up 4 bases, with 8 bases separating them. CDR1 is LNHDA, CDR2 SQIVND, per germline (reference sequence). The CDR3 is 13 residues long.

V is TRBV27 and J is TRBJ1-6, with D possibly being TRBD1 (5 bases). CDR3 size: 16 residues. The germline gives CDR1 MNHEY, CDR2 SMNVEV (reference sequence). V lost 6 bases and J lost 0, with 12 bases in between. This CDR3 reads CASSPRGSSYNSPLHF. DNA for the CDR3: TGTGCCAGCAGCCCACGGGGGTCCTCCTATAATTCACCCCTCCACTTT.